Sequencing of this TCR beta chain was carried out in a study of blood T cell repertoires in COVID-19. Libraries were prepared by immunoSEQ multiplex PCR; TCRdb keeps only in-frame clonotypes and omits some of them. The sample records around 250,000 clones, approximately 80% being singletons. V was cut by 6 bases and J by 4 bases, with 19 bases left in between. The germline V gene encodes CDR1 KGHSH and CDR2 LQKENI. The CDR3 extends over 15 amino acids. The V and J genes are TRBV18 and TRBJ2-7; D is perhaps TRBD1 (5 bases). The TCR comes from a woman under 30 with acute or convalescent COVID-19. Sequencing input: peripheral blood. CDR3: CASSADSSPFYEQYF. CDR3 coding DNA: TGTGCCAGCTCGGCCGACAGTTCCCCGTTTTACGAGCAGTACTTC.